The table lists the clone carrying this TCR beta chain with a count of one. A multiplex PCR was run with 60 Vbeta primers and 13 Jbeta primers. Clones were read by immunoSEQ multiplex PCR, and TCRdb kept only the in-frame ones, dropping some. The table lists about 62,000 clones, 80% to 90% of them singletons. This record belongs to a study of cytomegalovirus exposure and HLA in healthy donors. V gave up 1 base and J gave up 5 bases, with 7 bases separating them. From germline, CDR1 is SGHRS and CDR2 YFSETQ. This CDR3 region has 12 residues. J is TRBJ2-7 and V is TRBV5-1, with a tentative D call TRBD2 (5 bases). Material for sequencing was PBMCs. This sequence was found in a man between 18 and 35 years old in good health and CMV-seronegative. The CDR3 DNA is TGCGCCAGCAGCTTGTCCGGGGACGAGCAGTACTTC. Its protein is CASSLSGDEQYF.